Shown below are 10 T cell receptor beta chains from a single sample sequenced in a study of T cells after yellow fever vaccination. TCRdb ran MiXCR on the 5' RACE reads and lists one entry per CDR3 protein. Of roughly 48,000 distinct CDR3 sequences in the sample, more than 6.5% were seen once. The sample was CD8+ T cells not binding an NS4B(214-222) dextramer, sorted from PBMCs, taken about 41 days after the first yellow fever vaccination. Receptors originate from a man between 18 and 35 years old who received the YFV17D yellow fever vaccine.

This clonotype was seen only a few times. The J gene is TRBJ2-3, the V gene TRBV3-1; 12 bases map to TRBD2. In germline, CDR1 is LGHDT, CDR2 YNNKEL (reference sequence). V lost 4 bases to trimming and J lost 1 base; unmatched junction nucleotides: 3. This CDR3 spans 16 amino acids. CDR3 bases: TGTGCCAGCAGCCCTTGGACTAGCGGGGGCACAGATACGCAGTATTTT. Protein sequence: CASSPWTSGGTDTQYF.

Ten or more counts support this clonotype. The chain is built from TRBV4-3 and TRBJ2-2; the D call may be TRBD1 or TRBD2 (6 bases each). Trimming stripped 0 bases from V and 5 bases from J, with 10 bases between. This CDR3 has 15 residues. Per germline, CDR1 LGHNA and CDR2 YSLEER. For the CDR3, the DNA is TGCGCCAGCAGCCAAGATTGGGGGGCGACCGGGGAGCTGTTTTTT. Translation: CASSQDWGATGELFF.

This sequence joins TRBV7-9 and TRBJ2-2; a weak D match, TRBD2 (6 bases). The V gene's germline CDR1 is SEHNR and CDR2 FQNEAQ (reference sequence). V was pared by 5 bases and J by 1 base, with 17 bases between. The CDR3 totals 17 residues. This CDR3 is CASSPLISGGNTGELFF. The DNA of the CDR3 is TGTGCCAGCAGCCCCCTTATTAGCGGCGGGAACACCGGGGAGCTGTTTTTT.

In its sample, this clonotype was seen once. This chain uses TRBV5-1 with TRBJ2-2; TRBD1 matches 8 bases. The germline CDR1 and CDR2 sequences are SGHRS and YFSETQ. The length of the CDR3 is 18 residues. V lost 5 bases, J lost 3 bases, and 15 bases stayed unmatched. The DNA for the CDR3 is TGCGCCAGCAGACCTGTCAGGGGGCGCTTTGGGGACACCGGGGAGCTGTTTTTT. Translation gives CASRPVRGRFGDTGELFF. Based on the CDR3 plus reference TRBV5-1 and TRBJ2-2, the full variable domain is KAGVTQTPRYLIKTRGQQVTLSCSPISGHRSVSWYQQTPGQGLQFLFEYFSETQRNKGNFPGRFSGRQFSNSRSEMNVSTLELGDSALYLCASRPVRGRFGDTGELFFGEGSRLTVL.

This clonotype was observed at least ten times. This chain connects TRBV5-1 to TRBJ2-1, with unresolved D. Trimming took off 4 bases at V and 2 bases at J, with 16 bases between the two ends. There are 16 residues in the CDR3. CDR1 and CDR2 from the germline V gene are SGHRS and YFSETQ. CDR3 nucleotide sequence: TGCGCCAGCAGCCCTTTTGGCGCCCAACCCTACAATGAGCAGTTCTTC. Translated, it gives CASSPFGAQPYNEQFF.

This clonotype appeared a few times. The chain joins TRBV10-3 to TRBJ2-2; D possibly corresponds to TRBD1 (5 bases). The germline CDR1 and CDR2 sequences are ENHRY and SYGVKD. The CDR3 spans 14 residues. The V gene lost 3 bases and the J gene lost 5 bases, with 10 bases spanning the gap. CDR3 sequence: CAISDPTETGELFF. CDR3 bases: TGTGCCATCAGTGACCCGACAGAAACCGGGGAGCTGTTTTTT.

The CDR3, as DNA: TGTGCCAGCAGTTTCTGGGACAGGGGGACTGAAGCTTTCTTT. It yields the protein CASSFWDRGTEAFF. The chain links TRBV6-5 to TRBJ1-1, with 11 bases matching TRBD1. V lost 4 bases to trimming and J lost 5 bases; unmatched junction nucleotides: 3. From germline, CDR1 is MNHEY and CDR2 SVGAGI. The CDR3 totals 14 residues.

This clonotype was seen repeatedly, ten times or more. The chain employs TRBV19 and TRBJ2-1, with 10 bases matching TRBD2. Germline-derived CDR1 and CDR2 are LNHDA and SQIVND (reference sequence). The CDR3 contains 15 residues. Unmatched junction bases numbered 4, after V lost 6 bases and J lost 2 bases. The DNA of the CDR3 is TGTGCCAGTAGCCGGACTAGCGGCACCTACAATGAGCAGTTCTTC. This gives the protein CASSRTSGTYNEQFF.

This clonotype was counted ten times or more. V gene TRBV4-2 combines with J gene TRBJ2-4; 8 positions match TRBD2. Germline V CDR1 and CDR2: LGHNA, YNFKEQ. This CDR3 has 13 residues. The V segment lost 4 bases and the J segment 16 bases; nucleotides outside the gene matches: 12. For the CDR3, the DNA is TGTGCCAGCAGCCCGGGGACTAGTGGAATAATATACTTC. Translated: CASSPGTSGIIYF.

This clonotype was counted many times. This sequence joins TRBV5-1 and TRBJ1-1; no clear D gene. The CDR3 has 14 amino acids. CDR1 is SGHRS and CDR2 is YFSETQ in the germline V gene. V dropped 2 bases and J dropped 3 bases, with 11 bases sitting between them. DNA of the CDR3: TGCGCCAGCAGCTTTCGGGGATGGGACACTGAAGCTTTCTTT. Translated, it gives CASSFRGWDTEAFF. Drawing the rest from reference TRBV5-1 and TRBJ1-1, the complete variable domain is KAGVTQTPRYLIKTRGQQVTLSCSPISGHRSVSWYQQTPGQGLQFLFEYFSETQRNKGNFPGRFSGRQFSNSRSEMNVSTLELGDSALYLCASSFRGWDTEAFFGQGTRLTVV.